The T cell receptor beta chain under discussion was sequenced for a study of CD8 T cells in ankylosing spondylitis. A quantitative 5'-RACE method, one with molecular barcodes, was used to make TCR beta libraries. TCRdb recomputed calls from the 5' RACE reads with MiXCR, one row per CDR3 protein. The table shows fewer than 500,000 distinct CDR3 sequences, with roughly a quarter occurring only once. The V gene's germline CDR1 is MNHNS and CDR2 SASEGT. This CDR3 comprises 14 residues. V dropped 6 bases and J dropped 5; count of bases not matched to a gene: 8. Study observations and caveats: In ankylosing spondylitis blood, a motif of roughly eight highly homologous TCR beta variants appeared characteristic. Matched ankylosing spondylitis synovial fluid reportedly contained a significantly enriched population of disease-linked clones.

As concerns this clonotype: The antigen is not known.

The source is a male donor with ankylosing spondylitis. The specimen sequenced was blood, either unsorted or a sorted T cell fraction (not recorded which). The genes are TRBV6-1 and TRBJ2-7; 9 positions agree with TRBD1. In DNA form, the CDR3 reads TGTGCCAGCAGCTCCCGGACAGGGGACCACGAGCAGTACTTC. Translation gives CASSSRTGDHEQYF.